This T cell receptor (beta chain) was recorded in a study of cytomegalovirus exposure and HLA in healthy donors. CDR1 is SGHKS and CDR2 is YYEKEE in the germline V gene (reference sequence). This CDR3 is 13 amino acids long. The V gene end was trimmed by 4 bases and the J gene end by 5 bases; junction bases not matched to a gene: 4. The study ran its PCR with 60 Vbeta and 13 Jbeta primers. Sequencing used immunoSEQ multiplex PCR; TCRdb keeps in-frame clones, though not all of them. Counted here are tens of thousands of clones, 65% to 80% occurring once; the ten biggest clones make up roughly an eighth. Study conclusions and caveats: Presence/absence analyses rested on an assumption that sequencing depth was roughly uniform across donors. In vitro experiments confirmed that a few CMV-associated chains were specific for CMV antigens. TCR beta V- and J-gene trimming, according to a later analysis, was linked to a missense DCLRE1C variant. The sole available immune exposure information was CMV serostatus.

This clone was detected a few times. Its target is not known. The chain combines TRBV5-5 with TRBJ2-5, with 8 bases matching TRBD1. This receptor was identified in a man in his 70s in good health and CMV-seronegative. Sequencing was performed on PBMCs. CDR3 residues: CASSRTGSETQYF. In nucleotides, the CDR3 is TGTGCCAGCAGCCGGACAGGGAGCGAGACCCAGTACTTC.